These T cell receptor beta chains were read from a single sample in a study of cytomegalovirus exposure and HLA in healthy donors. Data came from immunoSEQ multiplex PCR; TCRdb stores just in-frame clones and leaves some out. The sample includes around 100,000 clones, almost 85% of them seen just once. The material sequenced was PBMCs. All receptors come from a woman aged 18 to 35 in good health and CMV-seropositive. Each CDR3 is given with its conserved first and last residue. D genes are given only for firm matches. For some rows the clone size is stated as once, few or many, or as a class when expanded; others skip it.

abundance	d_gene	v_gene	len	j_gene	CDR3nt	CDR3aa
NA	TRBD2	TRBV29-1	15	TRBJ2-1	TGCAGCGTCCGTGGAGCGGGGTGGTCATGGAATGAGCAGTTCTTC	CSVRGAGWSWNEQFF
few	TRBD1	TRBV5-8	17	TRBJ1-1	TGTGCCAGCAGGACTCCGGGACAGGGGACTGGGACGACTGAAGCTTTCTTT	CASRTPGQGTGTTEAFF
NA	NA	TRBV7-8	13	TRBJ2-5	TGTGCCAGCAGCTTACTAGCGATCGAGACCCAGTACTTC	CASSLLAIETQYF
NA	NA	TRBV6-5	15	TRBJ1-1	TGTGCCAGCAGTCTACAGGGTGGGGGAGAGACTGAAGCTTTCTTT	CASSLQGGGETEAFF
NA	NA	TRBV7-9	14	TRBJ2-7	TGTGCCAGCTTTTCCGGAGAGCCCGACTACGAGCAGTACTTC	CASFSGEPDYEQYF
NA	NA	TRBV6-5	13	TRBJ2-7	TGTGCCACTGCTCTCGGGTTAACCTACGAGCAGTACTTC	CATALGLTYEQYF
NA	TRBD1	TRBV7-3	18	TRBJ2-2	TGTGCCAGCAGCTTAGCGGACAGGGGGGTACGATGGACCGGGGAGCTGTTTTTT	CASSLADRGVRWTGELFF
NA	TRBD2	TRBV14	16	TRBJ2-5	TGTGCCAGCAGCCCACGGGGACTAGCGGACCAAGAGACCCAGTACTTC	CASSPRGLADQETQYF
NA	TRBD2	TRBV29-1	13	TRBJ2-3	TGCAGCTATCCTAGCGGGAGCACAGATACGCAGTATTTT	CSYPSGSTDTQYF
NA	NA	TRBV2	14	TRBJ1-1	TGTGCCAGCAGTGCGCTTAAGGGGGACACTGAAGCTTTCTTT	CASSALKGDTEAFF
NA	NA	TRBV19	11	TRBJ1-4	TGTGCCAGTGGAGTTGGTGAAAAACTGTTTTTT	CASGVGEKLFF
NA	TRBD2	TRBV10-1	15	TRBJ2-1	TGCGCCAGCAAAGCCGGGACTAGCGGGATAGATGAGCAGTTCTTC	CASKAGTSGIDEQFF
NA	NA	TRBV5-1	14	TRBJ2-2	TGCGCCAGCACCGAGACTTTAAACACCGGGGAGCTGTTTTTT	CASTETLNTGELFF
NA	TRBD2	TRBV5-1	16	TRBJ2-3	TGCGCCAGCAGCTTCGGGACTAGCGGAAGCACAGATACGCAGTATTTT	CASSFGTSGSTDTQYF
NA	TRBD1	TRBV19	16	TRBJ1-6	TGTGCCAGCCGGACAGGGGGAGTCACCGGCAATTCACCCCTCCACTTT	CASRTGGVTGNSPLHF
NA	TRBD1	TRBV7-9	16	TRBJ2-2	TGTGCCAGCAGCTTAGGGACAGGGCTTGGCACCGGGGAGCTGTTTTTT	CASSLGTGLGTGELFF
NA	TRBD2	TRBV6-5	14	TRBJ2-1	TGTGCCAGCAGTACTAGCGGGGCTTACAATGAGCAGTTCTTC	CASSTSGAYNEQFF
NA	NA	TRBV25-1	16	TRBJ2-3	TGTGCCAGCAGTGAATTAACGGTCGCTATAGCAGATACGCAGTATTTT	CASSELTVAIADTQYF
NA	TRBD2	TRBV5-1	17	TRBJ2-1	TGCGCCAGCAGCGCTAGCGGGGGGTATAGCTCCTACAATGAGCAGTTCTTC	CASSASGGYSSYNEQFF
NA	TRBD2	TRBV5-1	15	TRBJ2-2	TGCGCCAGCAGCCCTGAGGCGGGAGCGATCGGGGAGCTGTTTTTT	CASSPEAGAIGELFF
once	NA	TRBV5-1	16	TRBJ2-7	TGCGCCAGCAGCTCCGCGCTCCCGGGACAAAGTTACGAGCAGTACTTC	CASSSALPGQSYEQYF
NA	NA	TRBV2	14	TRBJ2-7	TGTGCCAGCAGTTTGACAGGCAGCTCCTACGAGCAGTACTTC	CASSLTGSSYEQYF
NA	TRBD2	TRBV5-1	15	TRBJ2-5	TGCGCCAGCAGCCAAGGACTAGCTAGGTGGGAGACCCAGTACTTC	CASSQGLARWETQYF
once	TRBD2	TRBV10-2	13	TRBJ2-1	TGCGCCAGCAGGGATAGCGGGAGGGGTTGGCAGTTCTTC	CASRDSGRGWQFF
NA	NA	TRBV1	16	TRBJ2-7	TGCACCAGCAGCCAAGATCCCGGACAGGCTTCTCGCGAGCAGTACTTC	CTSSQDPGQASREQYF
once	TRBD1	TRBV5-1	15	TRBJ2-3	TGCGCCAGCAGCGCCGACAGGGGTGGTGCAGATACGCAGTATTTT	CASSADRGGADTQYF
NA	NA	TRBV5-1	14	TRBJ2-3	TGCGCCAGCAGCTTGATGAGCAGCACAGATACGCAGTATTTT	CASSLMSSTDTQYF
NA	TRBD1	TRBV6-5	15	TRBJ2-7	TGTGCCAGCAGTTACTCGCGACAGGGGTGGGGCGAGCAGTACTTC	CASSYSRQGWGEQYF
NA	NA	TRBV27	13	TRBJ1-1	TGTGCCAGCAGCCTTGCGTTGAACACTGAAGCTTTCTTT	CASSLALNTEAFF
NA	NA	TRBV5-1	14	TRBJ1-2	TGCGCCAGCAGCCCCTCGTGGAGTAACTATGGCTACACCTTC	CASSPSWSNYGYTF
NA	NA	TRBV6-5	11	TRBJ2-5	TGTGCCAGCAGCCGCCGGGAGACCCAGTACTTC	CASSRRETQYF